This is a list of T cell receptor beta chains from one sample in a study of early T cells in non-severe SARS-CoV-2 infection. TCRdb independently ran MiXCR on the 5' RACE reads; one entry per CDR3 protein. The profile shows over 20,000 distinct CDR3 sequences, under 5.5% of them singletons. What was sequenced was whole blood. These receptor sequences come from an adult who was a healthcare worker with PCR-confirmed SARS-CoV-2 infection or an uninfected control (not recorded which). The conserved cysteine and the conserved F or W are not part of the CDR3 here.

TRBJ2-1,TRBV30,AWSGETGGPKTYNEQF
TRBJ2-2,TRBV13,ASSTGLTTGELF
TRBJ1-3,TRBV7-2,ASSMGQALSGNTIY
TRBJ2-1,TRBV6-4,ASSEGGEGNEQF
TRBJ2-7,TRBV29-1,SVVTSTLSEQY
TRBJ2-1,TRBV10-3,AMRTDAYNEQF
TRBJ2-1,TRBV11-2,ASSFNVGPDNEQF
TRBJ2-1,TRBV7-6,ASSLEASGRANEQF
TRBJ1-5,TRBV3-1,ASSQGRGDLRDNQPQH
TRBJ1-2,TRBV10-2,ASSQGSNYGYT
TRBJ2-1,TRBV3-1,ASSLNRDNEQF
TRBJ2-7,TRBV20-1,SASLRQYEQY
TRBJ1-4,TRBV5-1,ASSTQNAANEKLF
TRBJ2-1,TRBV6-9,ATRLAGIIQTYNEQF
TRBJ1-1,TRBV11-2,ASSLGRGTEAF
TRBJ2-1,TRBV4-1,ASSQGAGDEQF
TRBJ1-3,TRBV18,ASSTKDSGNTIY
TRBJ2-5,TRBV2,PSRESPGQETQY
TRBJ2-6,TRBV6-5,ASSYSGGSGANVLT
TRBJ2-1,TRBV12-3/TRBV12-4,ASSLALAGAAYNEQF
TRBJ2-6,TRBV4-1,ATSSPQSSGANVLT
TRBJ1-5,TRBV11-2,ASSPGQLNQPQH
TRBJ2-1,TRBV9,ASSVWTERNEQF
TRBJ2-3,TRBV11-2,ASSIEGQGSDTQY
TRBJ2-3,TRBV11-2,ASSSVLTDTQY
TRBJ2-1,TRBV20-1,SAPPGGPANEQF
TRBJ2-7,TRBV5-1,ASSLDPGAAYEQY
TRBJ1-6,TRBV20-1,SAESGNSPLH
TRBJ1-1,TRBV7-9,ASSWGQLNTEAF
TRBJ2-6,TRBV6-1,ASSEAMGSGANVLT
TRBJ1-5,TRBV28,ASSSRSLQPQH
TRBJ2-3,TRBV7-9,ASSPRGEWTLAITDTQY
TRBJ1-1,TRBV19,ASSAWGNTEAF
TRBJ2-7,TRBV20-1,SASDATRLGEQY
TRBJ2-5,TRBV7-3,ASSLGTAETQY
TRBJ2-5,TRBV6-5,ASSYTSGGAKETQY
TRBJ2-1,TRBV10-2,ASSDRARNPNEQF
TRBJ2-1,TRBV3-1,ASSQGGAGTRRHNEQF
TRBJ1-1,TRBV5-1,ASSLRGQDEAF
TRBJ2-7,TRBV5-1,ASSLVGDYEQY
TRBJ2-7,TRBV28,ASSFGQSTYEQY
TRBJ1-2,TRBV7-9,ASSSGLVYGYT
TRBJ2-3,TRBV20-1,SASKRERDTQY
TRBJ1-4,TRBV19,ASSIAFGQLNEKLF
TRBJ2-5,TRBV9,ASSVFGGIEAETQY
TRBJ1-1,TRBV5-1,ASSFREDTEAF
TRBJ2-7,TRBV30,AWTPGFSYEQY
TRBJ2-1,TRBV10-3,ARDVTGSYNEQF
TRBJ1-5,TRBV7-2,ASSLGRGNQPQH
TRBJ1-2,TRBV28,ASSLGAGLNYGYT
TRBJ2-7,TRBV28,ASRPSTYEQY
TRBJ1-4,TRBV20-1,SACGQGEKLF
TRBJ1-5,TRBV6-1,ASAPGTGRYSNQPQH
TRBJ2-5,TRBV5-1,ASSPRDSPQETQY
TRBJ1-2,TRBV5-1,ASRTANYGYT